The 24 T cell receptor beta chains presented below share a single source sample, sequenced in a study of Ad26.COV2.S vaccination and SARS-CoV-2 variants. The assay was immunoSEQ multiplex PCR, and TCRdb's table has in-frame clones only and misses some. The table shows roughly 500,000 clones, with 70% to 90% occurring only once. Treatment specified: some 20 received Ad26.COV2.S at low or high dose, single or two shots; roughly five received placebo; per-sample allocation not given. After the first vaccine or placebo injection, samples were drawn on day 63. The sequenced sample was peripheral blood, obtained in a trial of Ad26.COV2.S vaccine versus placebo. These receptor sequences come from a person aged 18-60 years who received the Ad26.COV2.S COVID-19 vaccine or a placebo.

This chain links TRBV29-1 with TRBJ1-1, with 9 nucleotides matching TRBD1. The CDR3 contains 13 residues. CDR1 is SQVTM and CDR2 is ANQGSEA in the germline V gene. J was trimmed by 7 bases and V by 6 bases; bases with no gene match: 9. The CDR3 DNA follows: TGCAGCGTCGGGACAGGGTTTTCGGTTGAAGCTTTCTTT. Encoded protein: CSVGTGFSVEAFF.

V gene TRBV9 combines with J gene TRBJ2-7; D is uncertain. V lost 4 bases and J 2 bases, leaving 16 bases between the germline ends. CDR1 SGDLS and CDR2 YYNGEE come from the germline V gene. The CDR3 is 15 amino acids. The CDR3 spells CASSPAHTFPYEQYF. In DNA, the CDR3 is TGTGCCAGCAGCCCGGCACACACCTTCCCCTACGAGCAGTACTTC.

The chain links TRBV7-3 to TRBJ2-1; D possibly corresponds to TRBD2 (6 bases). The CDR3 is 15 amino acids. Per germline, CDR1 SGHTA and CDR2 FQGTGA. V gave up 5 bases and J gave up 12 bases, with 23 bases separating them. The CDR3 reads CASSRSGPPSSGQFF. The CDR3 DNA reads TGTGCCAGCAGCCGCAGCGGGCCCCCCTCCTCTGGGCAGTTCTTC.

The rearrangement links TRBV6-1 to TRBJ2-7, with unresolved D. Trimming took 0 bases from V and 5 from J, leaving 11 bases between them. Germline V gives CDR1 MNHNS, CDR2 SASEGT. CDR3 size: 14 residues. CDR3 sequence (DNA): TGTGCCAGCAGTGAAGCAAGGTTGTCCGACGAGCAGTACTTC. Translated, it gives CASSEARLSDEQYF.

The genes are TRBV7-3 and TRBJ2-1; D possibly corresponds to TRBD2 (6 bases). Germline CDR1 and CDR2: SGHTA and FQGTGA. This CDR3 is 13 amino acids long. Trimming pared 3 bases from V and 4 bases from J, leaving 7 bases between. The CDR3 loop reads CASSFRGYNEQFF. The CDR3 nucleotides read TGTGCCAGCAGCTTTCGGGGGTACAATGAGCAGTTCTTC. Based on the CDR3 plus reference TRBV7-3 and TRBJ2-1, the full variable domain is GAGVSQTPSNKVTEKGKYVELRCDPISGHTALYWYRQSLGQGPEFLIYFQGTGAADDSGLPNDRFFAVRPEGSVSTLKIQRTERGDSAVYLCASSFRGYNEQFFGPGTRLTVL.

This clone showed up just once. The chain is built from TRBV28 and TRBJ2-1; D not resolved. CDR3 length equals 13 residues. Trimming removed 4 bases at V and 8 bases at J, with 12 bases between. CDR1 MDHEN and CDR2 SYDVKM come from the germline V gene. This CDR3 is CASSSQVRYEQFF. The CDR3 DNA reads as TGTGCCAGCAGTTCCCAGGTTCGGTATGAGCAGTTCTTC.

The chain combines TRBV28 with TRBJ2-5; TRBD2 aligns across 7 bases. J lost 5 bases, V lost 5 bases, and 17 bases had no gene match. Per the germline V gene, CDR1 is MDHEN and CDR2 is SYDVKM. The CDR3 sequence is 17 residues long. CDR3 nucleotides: TGTGCCAGCAGTCCCCGGACCCCAAATTCCGGGGGGGAGACCCAGTACTTC. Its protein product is CASSPRTPNSGGETQYF.

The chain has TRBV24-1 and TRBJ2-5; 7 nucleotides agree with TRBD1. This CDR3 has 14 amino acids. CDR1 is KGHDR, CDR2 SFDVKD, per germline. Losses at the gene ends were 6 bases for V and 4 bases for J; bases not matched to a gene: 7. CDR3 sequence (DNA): TGTGCCACCAGTAATGACAGGGAGATAGAGACCCAGTACTTC. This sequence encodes CATSNDREIETQYF.

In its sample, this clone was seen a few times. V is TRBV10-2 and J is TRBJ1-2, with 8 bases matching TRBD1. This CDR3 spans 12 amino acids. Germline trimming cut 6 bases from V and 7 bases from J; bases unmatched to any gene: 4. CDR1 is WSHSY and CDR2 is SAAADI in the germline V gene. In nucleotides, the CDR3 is TGCGCCAGCAGCGCAGGGGGCAGTGGCTACACCTTC. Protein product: CASSAGGSGYTF.

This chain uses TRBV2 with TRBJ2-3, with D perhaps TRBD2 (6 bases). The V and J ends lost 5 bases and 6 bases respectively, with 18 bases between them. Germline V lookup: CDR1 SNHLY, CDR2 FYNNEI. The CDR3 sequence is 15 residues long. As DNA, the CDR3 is TGTGCCAGCAGTAAGGTACTAGCTCTTTCCGATACGCAGTATTTT. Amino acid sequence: CASSKVLALSDTQYF.

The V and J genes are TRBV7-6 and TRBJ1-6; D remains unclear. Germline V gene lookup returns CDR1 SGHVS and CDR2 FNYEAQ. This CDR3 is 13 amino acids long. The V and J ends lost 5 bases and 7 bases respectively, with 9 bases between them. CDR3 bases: TGTGCCAGCAGCCTCATAGAGAATTCACCCCTCCACTTT. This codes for CASSLIENSPLHF.

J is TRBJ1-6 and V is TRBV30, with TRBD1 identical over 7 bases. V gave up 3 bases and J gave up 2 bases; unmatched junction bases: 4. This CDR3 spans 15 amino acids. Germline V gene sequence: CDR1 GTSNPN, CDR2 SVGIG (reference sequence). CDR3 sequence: CAWRTGSTYNSPLHF. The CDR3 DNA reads TGTGCCTGGAGGACAGGGAGCACCTATAATTCACCCCTCCACTTT.

CDR3 sequence reads: CASSPYLKGENYGYTF. The CDR3 coding sequence is TGTGCCAGCAGCCCATACCTGAAGGGGGAAAACTATGGCTACACCTTC. This chain links TRBV5-4 with TRBJ1-2; the D gene is possibly TRBD1 (6 bases). This CDR3 has 16 residues. CDR1 and CDR2 from the germline V gene are SGHNT and YYREEE (reference sequence). Deletions cut 4 bases from V and 2 bases from J, with 18 bases between.

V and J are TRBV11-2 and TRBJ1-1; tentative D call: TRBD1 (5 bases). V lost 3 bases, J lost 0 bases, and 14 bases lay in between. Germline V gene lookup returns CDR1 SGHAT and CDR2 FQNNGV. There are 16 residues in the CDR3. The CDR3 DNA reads TGTGCCAGCAGCTTCCCCCGCTCGGGGGTGAACACTGAAGCTTTCTTT. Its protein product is CASSFPRSGVNTEAFF. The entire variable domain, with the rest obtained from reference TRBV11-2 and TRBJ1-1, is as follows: EAGVAQSPRYKIIEKRQSVAFWCNPISGHATLYWYQQILGQGPKLLIQFQNNGVVDDSQLPKDRFSAERLKGVDSTLKIQPAKLEDSAVYLCASSFPRSGVNTEAFFGQGTRLTVV.

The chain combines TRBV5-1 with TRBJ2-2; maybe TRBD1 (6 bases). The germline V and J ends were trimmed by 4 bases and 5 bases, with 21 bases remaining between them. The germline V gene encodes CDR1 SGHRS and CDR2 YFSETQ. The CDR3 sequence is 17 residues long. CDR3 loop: CASSPLPTGVVTGELFF. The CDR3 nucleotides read TGCGCCAGCAGCCCCTTGCCGACAGGCGTAGTAACCGGGGAGCTGTTTTTT.

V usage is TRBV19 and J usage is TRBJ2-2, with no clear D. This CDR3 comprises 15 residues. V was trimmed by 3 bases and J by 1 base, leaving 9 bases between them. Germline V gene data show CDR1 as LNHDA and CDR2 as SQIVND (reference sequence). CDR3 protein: CASSIPGRNTGELFF. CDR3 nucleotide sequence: TGTGCCAGTAGTATCCCAGGCCGGAACACCGGGGAGCTGTTTTTT.

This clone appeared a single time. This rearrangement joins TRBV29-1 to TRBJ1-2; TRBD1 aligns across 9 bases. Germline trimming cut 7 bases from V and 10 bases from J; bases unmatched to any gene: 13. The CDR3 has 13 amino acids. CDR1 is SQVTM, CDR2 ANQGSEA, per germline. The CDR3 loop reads CSARAGQGRIYTF. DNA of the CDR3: TGCAGCGCCCGAGCGGGACAGGGACGAATCTACACCTTC.

The CDR3 is CASSSPRASGIKNIQYF. DNA for the CDR3: TGTGCCAGCAGCTCCCCTCGGGCTAGCGGGATCAAAAACATTCAGTACTTC. This chain connects TRBV7-3 to TRBJ2-4; 9 bases match TRBD2. The ends lost 4 bases at V and 3 bases at J; junction bases unmatched: 10. In germline, CDR1 is SGHTA, CDR2 FQGTGA. The CDR3 totals 17 residues. The variable domain in full, completed from reference TRBV7-3 and TRBJ2-4, reads GAGVSQTPSNKVTEKGKYVELRCDPISGHTALYWYRQSLGQGPEFLIYFQGTGAADDSGLPNDRFFAVRPEGSVSTLKIQRTERGDSAVYLCASSSPRASGIKNIQYFGAGTRLSVL.

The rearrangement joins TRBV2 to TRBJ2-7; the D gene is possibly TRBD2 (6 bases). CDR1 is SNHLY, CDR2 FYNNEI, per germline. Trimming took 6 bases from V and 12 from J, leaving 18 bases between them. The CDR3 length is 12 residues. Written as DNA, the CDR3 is TGTGCCAGCAGAGGGACTCGCGAGAGGTGGTACTTC. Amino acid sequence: CASRGTRERWYF.

The CDR3 spells CASASTGGRDEQYF. The DNA for the CDR3 is TGTGCCAGCGCTTCGACGGGAGGGCGCGACGAGCAGTACTTC. The chain uses TRBV4-2 and TRBJ2-7, with 8 positions matching TRBD2. The CDR3 runs 14 residues. The germline gives CDR1 LGHNA, CDR2 YNFKEQ. V shed 8 bases and J 5 bases; nucleotides not matched to a gene: 11.

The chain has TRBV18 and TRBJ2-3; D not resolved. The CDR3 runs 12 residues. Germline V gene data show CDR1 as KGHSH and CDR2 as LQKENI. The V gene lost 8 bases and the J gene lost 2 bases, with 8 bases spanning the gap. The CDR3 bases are TGTGCCAGCCGTCAACTCACAGATACGCAGTATTTT. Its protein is CASRQLTDTQYF.

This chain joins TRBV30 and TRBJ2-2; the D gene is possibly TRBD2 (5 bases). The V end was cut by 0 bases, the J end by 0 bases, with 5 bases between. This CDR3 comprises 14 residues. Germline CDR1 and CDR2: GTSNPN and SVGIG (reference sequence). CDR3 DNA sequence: TGTGCCTGGAGTGTGACTACGAACACCGGGGAGCTGTTTTTT. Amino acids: CAWSVTTNTGELFF.

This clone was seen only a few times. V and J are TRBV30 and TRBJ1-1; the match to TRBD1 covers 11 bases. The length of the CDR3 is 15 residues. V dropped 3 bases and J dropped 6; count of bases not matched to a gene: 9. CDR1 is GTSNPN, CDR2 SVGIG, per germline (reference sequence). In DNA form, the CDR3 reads TGTGCCTGGAGACGGACAGGGGGCGTCGGCGCTGAAGCTTTCTTT. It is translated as CAWRRTGGVGAEAFF. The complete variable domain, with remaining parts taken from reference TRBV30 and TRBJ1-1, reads SQTIHQWPATLVQPVGSPLSLECTVEGTSNPNLYWYRQAAGRGLQLLFYSVGIGQISSEVPQNLSASRPQDRQFILSSKKLLLSDSGFYLCAWRRTGGVGAEAFFGQGTRLTVV.

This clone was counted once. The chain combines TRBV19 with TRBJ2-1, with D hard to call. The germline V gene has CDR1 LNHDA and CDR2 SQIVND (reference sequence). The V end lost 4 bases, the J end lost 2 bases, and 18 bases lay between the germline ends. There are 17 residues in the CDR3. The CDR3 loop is CASSTPRVAETYNEQFF. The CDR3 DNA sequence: TGTGCCAGTAGTACCCCCCGCGTGGCGGAGACCTACAATGAGCAGTTCTTC.